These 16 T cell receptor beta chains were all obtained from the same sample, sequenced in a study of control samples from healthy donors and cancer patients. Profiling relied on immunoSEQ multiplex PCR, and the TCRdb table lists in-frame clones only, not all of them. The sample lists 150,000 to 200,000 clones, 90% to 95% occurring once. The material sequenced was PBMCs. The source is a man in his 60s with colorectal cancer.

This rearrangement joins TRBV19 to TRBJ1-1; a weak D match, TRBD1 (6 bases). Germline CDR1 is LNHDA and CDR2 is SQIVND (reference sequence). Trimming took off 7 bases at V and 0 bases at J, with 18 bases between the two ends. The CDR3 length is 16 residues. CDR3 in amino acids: CASTPGGPIMNTEAFF. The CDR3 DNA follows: TGTGCCAGTACTCCGGGGGGGCCAATCATGAACACTGAAGCTTTCTTT.

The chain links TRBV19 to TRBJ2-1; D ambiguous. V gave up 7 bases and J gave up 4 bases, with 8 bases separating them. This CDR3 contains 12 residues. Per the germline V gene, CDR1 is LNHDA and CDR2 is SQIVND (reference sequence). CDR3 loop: CASKSVYNEQFF. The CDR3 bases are TGTGCCAGTAAATCGGTGTACAATGAGCAGTTCTTC.

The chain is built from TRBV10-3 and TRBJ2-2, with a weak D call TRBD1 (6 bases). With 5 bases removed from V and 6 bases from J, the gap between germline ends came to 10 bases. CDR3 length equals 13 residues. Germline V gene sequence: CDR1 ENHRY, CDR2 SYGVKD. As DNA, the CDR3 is TGTGCCATCAGTAAACAGGGCGCCGGGGAGCTGTTTTTT. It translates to CAISKQGAGELFF.

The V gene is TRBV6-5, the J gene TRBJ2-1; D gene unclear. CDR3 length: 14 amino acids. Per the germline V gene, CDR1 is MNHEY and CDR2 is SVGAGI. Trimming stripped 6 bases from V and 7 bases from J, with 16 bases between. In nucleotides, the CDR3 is TGTGCCAGCAGCCCCAGTGGGGTGGGAAATGAGCAGTTCTTC. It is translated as CASSPSGVGNEQFF.

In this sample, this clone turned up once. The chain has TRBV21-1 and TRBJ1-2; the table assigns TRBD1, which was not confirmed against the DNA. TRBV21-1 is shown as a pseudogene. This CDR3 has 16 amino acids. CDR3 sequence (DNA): TGTGCCAGCAGCAAAGCGAAGGGGGATGAGGACTATGGCTACACCTTC. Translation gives CASSKAKGDEDYGYTF.

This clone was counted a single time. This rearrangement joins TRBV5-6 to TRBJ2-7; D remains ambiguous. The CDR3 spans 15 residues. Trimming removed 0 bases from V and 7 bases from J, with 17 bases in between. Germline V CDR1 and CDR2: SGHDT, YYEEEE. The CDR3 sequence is CASSLDSETPTEQYF. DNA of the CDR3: TGTGCCAGCAGCTTGGACAGTGAAACCCCTACGGAGCAGTACTTC.

CDR3: CATSEGINYGYTF. In DNA form, the CDR3 reads TGTGCCACCAGTGAGGGCATTAACTATGGCTACACCTTC. The V and J genes are TRBV24-1 and TRBJ1-2; D uncertain. Germline assignment: CDR1 KGHDR and CDR2 SFDVKD. Between the trimmed V and J ends, which lost 4 bases and 1 base, there was a span of 6 bases. There are 13 residues in the CDR3.

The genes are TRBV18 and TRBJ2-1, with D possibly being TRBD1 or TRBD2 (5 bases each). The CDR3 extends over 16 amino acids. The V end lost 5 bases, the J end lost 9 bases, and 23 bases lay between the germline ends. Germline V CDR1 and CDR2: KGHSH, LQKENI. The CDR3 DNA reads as TGTGCCAGCTCAAGTAAGACGGGGCTGGGTGAGGGTGAGCAGTTCTTC. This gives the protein CASSSKTGLGEGEQFF. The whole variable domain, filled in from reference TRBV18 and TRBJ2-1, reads NAGVMQNPRHLVRRRGQEARLRCSPMKGHSHVYWYRQLPEEGLKFMVYLQKENIIDESGMPKERFSAEFPKEGPSILRIQQVVRGDSAAYFCASSSKTGLGEGEQFFGPGTRLTVL.

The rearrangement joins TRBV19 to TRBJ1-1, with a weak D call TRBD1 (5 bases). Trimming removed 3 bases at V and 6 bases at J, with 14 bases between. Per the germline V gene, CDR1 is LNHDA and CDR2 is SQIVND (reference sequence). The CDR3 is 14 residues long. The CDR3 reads CASSITTGRAEAFF. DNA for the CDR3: TGTGCCAGTAGTATTACTACAGGAAGGGCTGAAGCTTTCTTT.

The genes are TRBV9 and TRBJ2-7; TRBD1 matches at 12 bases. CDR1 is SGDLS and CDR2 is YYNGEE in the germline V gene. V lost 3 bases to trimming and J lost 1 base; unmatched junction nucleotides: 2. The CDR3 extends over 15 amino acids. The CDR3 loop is CASSAGQGASYEQYF. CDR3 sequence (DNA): TGTGCCAGCAGCGCGGGACAGGGGGCTTCCTACGAGCAGTACTTC.

The CDR3, as DNA: TGTGCCAGCAGTCCCCCGGACACTCCCTACGAGCAGTACTTC. Its translation is CASSPPDTPYEQYF. J is TRBJ2-7 and V is TRBV6-6, with TRBD1 as a possible D gene (5 bases). The germline CDR1 and CDR2 sequences are MNHNY and SVGAGI (reference sequence). V lost 5 bases, J lost 2 bases, and 13 bases lay in between. CDR3 length equals 14 residues.

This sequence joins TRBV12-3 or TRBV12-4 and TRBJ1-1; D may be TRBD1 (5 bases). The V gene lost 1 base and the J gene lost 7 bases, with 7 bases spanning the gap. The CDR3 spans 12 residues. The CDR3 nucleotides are TGTGCCAGCAGTTTAGGGGGCGGTGAAGCTTTCTTT. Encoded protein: CASSLGGGEAFF.

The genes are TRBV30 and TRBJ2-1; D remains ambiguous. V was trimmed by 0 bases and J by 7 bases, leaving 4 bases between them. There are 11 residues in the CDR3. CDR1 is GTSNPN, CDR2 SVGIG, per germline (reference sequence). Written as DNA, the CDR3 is TGTGCCTGGAGTGTCAAAAATGAGCAGTTCTTC. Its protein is CAWSVKNEQFF. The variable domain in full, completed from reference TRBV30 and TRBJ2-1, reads SQTIHQWPATLVQPVGSPLSLECTVEGTSNPNLYWYRQAAGRGLQLLFYSVGIGQISSEVPQNLSASRPQDRQFILSSKKLLLSDSGFYLCAWSVKNEQFFGPGTRLTVL.

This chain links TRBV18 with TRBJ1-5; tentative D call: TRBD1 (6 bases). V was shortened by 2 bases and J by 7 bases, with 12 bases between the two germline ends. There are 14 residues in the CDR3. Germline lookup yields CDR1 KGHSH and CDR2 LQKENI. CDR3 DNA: TGTGCCAGCTCACCAGGAGGGGGACGGCAGCCCCAGCATTTT. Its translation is CASSPGGGRQPQHF.

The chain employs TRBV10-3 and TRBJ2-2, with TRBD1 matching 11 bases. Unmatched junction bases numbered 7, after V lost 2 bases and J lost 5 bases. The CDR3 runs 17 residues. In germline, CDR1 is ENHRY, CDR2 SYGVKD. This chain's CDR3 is CAISEQRTGGITGELFF. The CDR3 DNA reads TGTGCCATCAGTGAGCAACGGACAGGGGGCATTACCGGGGAGCTGTTTTTT.

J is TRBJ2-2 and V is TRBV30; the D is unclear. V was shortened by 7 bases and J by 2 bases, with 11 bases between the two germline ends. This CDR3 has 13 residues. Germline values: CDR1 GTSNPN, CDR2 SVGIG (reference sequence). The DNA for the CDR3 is TGTGCCTCCCGGGCAGCTAACACCGGGGAGCTGTTTTTT. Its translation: CASRAANTGELFF.